A single sample gave rise to the 4 T cell receptor beta chains below, sequenced in a study of technical replicates of blood from a few donors. Only in-frame clones appear in the TCRdb table, and some are missing; sequencing was by immunoSEQ multiplex PCR. In the table there are 55,000 to 75,000 clones, around 93% of which are singletons. Sample: PBMCs. The receptors stem from a human donor in good health. Some clones in this sample may be carry-over from other donors' samples.

V gene TRBV28 combines with J gene TRBJ2-4, with 10 bases fitting TRBD2. V lost 4 bases, J lost 6 bases, and 6 bases stayed unmatched. This CDR3 is 15 amino acids long. Looked up from germline, CDR1 is MDHEN and CDR2 is SYDVKM. This CDR3 reads CASSSFLAGGNIQYF. CDR3 nucleotide sequence: TGTGCCAGCAGTTCCTTTTTAGCGGGGGGAAACATTCAGTACTTC.

This chain joins TRBV7-2 and TRBJ2-7, with TRBD1 identical over 8 bases. The CDR3 has 14 amino acids. After removal of 4 bases from V and 6 bases from J, the junction contained 8 bases not matched to a gene. Germline V gene sequence: CDR1 SGHTA, CDR2 FQGNSA. CDR3 sequence: CASSSGQGGLEQYF. CDR3 nucleotides: TGTGCCAGCAGCTCTGGACAGGGCGGACTCGAGCAGTACTTC.

The V call is TRBV4-2, the J call TRBJ1-4; D may be TRBD1 (5 bases). The CDR3 consists of 16 residues. The V and J ends lost 0 bases and 10 bases respectively, with 18 bases between them. CDR1 is LGHNA, CDR2 YNFKEQ, per germline. CDR3 amino acids: CASSQDFDSSSGKLFF. CDR3 nucleotides: TGTGCCAGCAGCCAAGATTTTGACAGCTCTAGTGGAAAACTGTTTTTT.

The count of this clone is one. The chain couples TRBV30 to TRBJ2-4; 7 nucleotides agree with TRBD2. The trim removed 5 bases at V and 4 bases at J, leaving 11 bases unmatched. Germline CDR1 reads GTSNPN; CDR2 reads SVGIG (reference sequence). The CDR3 length is 15 residues. In DNA, the CDR3 is TGTGCCTGGGCACTTGGCGGGCGGGAGAAAAACATTCAGTACTTC. Translation: CAWALGGREKNIQYF. Complete variable domain (other parts from reference TRBV30 and TRBJ2-4): SQTIHQWPATLVQPVGSPLSLECTVEGTSNPNLYWYRQAAGRGLQLLFYSVGIGQISSEVPQNLSASRPQDRQFILSSKKLLLSDSGFYLCAWALGGREKNIQYFGAGTRLSVL.